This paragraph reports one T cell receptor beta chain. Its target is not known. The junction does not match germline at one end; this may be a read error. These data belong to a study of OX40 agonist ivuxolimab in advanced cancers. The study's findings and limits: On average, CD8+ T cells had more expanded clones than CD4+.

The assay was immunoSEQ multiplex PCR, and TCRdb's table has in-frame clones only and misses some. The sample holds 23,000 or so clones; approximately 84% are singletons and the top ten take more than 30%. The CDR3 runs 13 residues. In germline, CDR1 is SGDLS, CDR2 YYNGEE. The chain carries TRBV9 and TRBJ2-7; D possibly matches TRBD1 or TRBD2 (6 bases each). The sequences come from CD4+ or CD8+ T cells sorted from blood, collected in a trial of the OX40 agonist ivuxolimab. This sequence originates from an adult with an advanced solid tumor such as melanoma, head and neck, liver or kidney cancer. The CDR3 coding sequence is TGTGCGAGCGCGATGCGGGACAACTACGGGCAGTACTTC. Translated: CASAMRDNYGQYF.